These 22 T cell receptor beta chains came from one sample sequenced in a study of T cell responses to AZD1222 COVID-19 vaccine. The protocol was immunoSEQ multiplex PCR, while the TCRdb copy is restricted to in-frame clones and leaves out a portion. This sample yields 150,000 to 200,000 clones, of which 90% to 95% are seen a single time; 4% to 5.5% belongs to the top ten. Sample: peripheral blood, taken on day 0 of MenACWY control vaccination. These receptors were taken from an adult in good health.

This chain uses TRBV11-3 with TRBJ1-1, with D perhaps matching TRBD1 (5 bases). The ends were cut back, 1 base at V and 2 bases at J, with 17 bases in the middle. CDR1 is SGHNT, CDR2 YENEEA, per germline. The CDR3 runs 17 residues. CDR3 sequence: CASSLGRWWGGNTEAFF. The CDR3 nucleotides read TGTGCCAGCAGCTTAGGTCGGTGGTGGGGCGGAAACACTGAAGCTTTCTTT.

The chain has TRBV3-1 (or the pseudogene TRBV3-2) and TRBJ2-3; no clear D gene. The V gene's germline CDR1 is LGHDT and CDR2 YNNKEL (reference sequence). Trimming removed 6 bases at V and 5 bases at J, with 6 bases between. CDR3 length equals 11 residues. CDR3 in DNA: TGTGCCAGCAGTAATAGAGATACGCAGTATTTT. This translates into CASSNRDTQYF.

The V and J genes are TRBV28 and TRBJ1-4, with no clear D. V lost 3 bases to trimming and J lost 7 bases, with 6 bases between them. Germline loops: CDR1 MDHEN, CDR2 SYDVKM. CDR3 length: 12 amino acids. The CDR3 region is CASSFYGEKLFF. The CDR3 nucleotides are TGTGCCAGCAGTTTCTATGGTGAAAAACTGTTTTTT. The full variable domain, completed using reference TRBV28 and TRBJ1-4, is DVKVTQSSRYLVKRTGEKVFLECVQDMDHENMFWYRQDPGLGLRLIYFSYDVKMKEKGDIPEGYSVSREKKERFSLILESASTNQTSMYLCASSFYGEKLFFGSGTQLSVL.

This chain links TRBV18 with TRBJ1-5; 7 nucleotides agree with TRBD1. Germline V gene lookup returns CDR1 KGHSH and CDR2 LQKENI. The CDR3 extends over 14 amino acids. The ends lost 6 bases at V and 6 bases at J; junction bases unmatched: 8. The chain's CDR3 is CASSETGLGQPQHF. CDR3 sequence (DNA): TGTGCCAGCTCCGAGACAGGGCTGGGTCAGCCCCAGCATTTT.

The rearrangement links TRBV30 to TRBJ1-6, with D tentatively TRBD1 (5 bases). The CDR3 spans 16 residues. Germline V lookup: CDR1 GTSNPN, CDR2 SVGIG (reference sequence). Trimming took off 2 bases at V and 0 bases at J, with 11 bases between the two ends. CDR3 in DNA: TGTGCCTGGAGTCTCCGTGGGGGCTCCTATAATTCACCCCTCCACTTT. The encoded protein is CAWSLRGGSYNSPLHF.

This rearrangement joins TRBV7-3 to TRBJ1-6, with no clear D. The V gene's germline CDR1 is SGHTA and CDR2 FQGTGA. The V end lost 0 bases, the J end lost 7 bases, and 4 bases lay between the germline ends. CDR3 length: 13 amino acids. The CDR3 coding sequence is TGTGCCAGCAGCTTAACAGGAAATTCACCCCTCCACTTT. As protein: CASSLTGNSPLHF.

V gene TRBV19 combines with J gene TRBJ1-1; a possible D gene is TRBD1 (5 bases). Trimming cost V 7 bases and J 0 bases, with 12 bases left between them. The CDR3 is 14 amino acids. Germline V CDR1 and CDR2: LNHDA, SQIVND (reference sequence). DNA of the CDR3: TGTGCCAGTACCTCGGACATTTTGAACACTGAAGCTTTCTTT. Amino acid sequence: CASTSDILNTEAFF.

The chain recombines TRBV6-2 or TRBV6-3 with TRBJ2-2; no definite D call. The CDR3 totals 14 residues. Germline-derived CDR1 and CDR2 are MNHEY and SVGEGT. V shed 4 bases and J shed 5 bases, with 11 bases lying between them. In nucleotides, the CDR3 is TGTGCCAGCAGTTTACTTCTAGGGACCGGGGAGCTGTTTTTT. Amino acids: CASSLLLGTGELFF.

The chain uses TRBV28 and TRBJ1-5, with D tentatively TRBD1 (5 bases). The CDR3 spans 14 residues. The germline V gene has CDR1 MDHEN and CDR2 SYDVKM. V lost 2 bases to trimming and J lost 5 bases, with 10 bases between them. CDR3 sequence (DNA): TGTGCCAGCAGTTTAGACAGTCCCTATCAGCCCCAGCATTTT. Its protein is CASSLDSPYQPQHF. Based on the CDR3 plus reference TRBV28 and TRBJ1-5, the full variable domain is DVKVTQSSRYLVKRTGEKVFLECVQDMDHENMFWYRQDPGLGLRLIYFSYDVKMKEKGDIPEGYSVSREKKERFSLILESASTNQTSMYLCASSLDSPYQPQHFGDGTRLSIL.

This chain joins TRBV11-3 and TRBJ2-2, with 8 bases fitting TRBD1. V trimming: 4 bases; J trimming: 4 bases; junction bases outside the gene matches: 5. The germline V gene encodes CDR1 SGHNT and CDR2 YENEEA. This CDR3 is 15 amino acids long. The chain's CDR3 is CASSSGQGPTGELFF. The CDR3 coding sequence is TGTGCCAGCAGCTCAGGACAGGGACCCACCGGGGAGCTGTTTTTT.

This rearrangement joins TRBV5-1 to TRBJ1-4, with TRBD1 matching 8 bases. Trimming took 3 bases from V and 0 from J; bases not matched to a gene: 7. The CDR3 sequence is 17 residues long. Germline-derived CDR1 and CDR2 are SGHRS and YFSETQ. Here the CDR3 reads CASSSGQDLATNEKLFF. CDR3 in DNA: TGCGCCAGCAGCTCGGGACAGGACCTTGCAACTAATGAAAAACTGTTTTTT.

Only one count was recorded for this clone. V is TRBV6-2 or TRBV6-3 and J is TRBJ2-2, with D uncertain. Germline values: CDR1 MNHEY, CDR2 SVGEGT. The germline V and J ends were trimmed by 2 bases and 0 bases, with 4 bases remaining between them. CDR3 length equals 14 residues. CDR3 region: CASSYRANTGELFF. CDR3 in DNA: TGTGCCAGCAGTTACCGGGCGAACACCGGGGAGCTGTTTTTT.

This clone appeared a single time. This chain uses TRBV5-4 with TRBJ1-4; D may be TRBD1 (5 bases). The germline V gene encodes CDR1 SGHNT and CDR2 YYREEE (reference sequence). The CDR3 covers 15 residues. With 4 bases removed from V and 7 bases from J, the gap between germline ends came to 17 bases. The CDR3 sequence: CASSPDPGTLEKLFF. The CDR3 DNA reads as TGTGCCAGCAGCCCAGACCCCGGGACTCTTGAAAAACTGTTTTTT.

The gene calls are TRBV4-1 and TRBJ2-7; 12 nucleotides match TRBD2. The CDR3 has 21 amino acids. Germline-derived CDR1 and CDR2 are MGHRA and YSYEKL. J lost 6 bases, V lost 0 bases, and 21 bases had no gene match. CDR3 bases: TGCGCCAGCAGCCAAGATCTATCATTCGCACTAGCGGGAGGAGGACACCTCGAGCAGTACTTC. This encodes CASSQDLSFALAGGGHLEQYF.

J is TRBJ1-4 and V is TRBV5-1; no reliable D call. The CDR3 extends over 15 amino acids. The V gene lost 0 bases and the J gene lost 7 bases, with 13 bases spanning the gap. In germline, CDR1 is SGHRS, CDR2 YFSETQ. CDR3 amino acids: CASSLGFRDAEKLFF. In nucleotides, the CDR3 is TGCGCCAGCAGCTTGGGGTTTCGCGACGCTGAAAAACTGTTTTTT.

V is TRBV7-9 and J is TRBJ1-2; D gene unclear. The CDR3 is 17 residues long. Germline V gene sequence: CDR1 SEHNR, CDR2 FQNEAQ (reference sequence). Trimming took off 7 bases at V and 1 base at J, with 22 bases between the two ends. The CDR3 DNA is TGTGCCAGCAATTCCGGTACCCACGGCCTAGTTAACTATGGCTACACCTTC. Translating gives CASNSGTHGLVNYGYTF.

CDR3 DNA sequence: TGTGCCAGCAGAAAGAACCCAGGTAGAGAGACCCAGTACTTC. Its protein product is CASRKNPGRETQYF. V gene TRBV6-5 combines with J gene TRBJ2-5; no clear D. The V and J ends lost 6 bases and 4 bases respectively, with 15 bases between them. CDR1 is MNHEY, CDR2 SVGAGI, per germline. The CDR3 spans 14 residues.

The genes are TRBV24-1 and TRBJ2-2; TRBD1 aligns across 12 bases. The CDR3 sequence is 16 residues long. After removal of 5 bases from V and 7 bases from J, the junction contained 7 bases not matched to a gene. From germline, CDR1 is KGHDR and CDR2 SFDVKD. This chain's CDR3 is CATSGWGQGAIGELFF. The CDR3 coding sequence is TGTGCCACCAGTGGATGGGGACAGGGGGCAATCGGGGAGCTGTTTTTT.

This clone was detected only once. For the CDR3, the DNA is TGCGCCAGCAGTCTCGTTGGACTACCGTACCACAATGAGCAGTTCTTC. This codes for CASSLVGLPYHNEQFF. V gene TRBV23-1 combines with J gene TRBJ2-1; weak D call: TRBD2 (6 bases). TRBV23-1 is an ORF, with its function uncertain. Trimming left V 4 bases short and J 5 bases short, with 18 bases between. This CDR3 comprises 16 residues.

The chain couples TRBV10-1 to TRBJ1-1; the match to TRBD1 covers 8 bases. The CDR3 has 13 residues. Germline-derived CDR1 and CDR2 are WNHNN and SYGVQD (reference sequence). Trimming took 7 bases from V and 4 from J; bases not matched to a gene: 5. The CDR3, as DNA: TGCGCCAGCAAACAGGGGGTCTCCACTGAAGCTTTCTTT. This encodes CASKQGVSTEAFF.

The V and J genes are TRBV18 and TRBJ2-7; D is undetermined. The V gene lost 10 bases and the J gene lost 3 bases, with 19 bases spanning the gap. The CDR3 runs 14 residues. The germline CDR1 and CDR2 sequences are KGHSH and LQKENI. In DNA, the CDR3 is TGTGCCACCCCCACGGGTGTCCTCATCTACGAGCAGTACTTC. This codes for CATPTGVLIYEQYF.

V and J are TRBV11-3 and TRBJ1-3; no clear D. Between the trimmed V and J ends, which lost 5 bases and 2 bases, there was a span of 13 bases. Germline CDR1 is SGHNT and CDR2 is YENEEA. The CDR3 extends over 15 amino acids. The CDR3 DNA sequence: TGTGCCAGCAGCCCCCGCAGTCGGGCTGGAAACACCATATATTTT. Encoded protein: CASSPRSRAGNTIYF.